The T cell receptor (beta chain) described here comes from a study of blood T cell repertoires in COVID-19. Study in general: Spain, Italy and the United States supplied samples that represented acute and convalescent COVID-19. PBMCs, B-cell-depleted T cells, or T cells provided the cDNA or gDNA that made up the material.

As processed by the authors: Reference gene primer amplification gave nucleated cell count estimates. Assay used: immunoSEQ multiplex PCR; TCRdb lists only in-frame clones, some missing. V, J and clone size were drawn from that table, and D and trimming were deduced from the DNA. Here the sample spans 150,000 to 200,000 clones, about 81% being singletons. V lost 4 bases to trimming and J lost 7 bases; unmatched junction nucleotides: 7. In germline, CDR1 is SNHLY, CDR2 FYNNEI. This CDR3 region has 15 residues. The receptor was isolated from a woman at least 80 years old with acute or convalescent COVID-19. This rearrangement joins TRBV2 to TRBJ1-6; 7 bases are shared with TRBD1. Sequencing was performed on peripheral blood. CDR3 residues: CASSAGRGLNSPLHF. The CDR3 nucleotides are TGTGCCAGCAGTGCCGGGAGGGGGCTAAATTCACCCCTCCACTTT.